A single T cell receptor (beta chain) is shown here with its context. Antigen: not known. This entry belongs to a study of beta chain features in type 1 diabetes. Notes on the study in general: Type 1 diabetes patients had VDJ junctions that carried fewer insertions and more deletions. There was a moderate but significant shortening of TCRB CDR3s in all four CD4+ subsets of Type 1 diabetes patients.

Trimming left V 0 bases short and J 0 bases short, with 12 bases between. The CDR3 consists of 16 residues. Germline CDR1 is SGHRS and CDR2 is YFSETQ. What was sequenced were expressed TCRB transcripts, since all of the isolated RNA had been reverse transcribed. The table came from immunoSEQ multiplex PCR; TCRdb's copy has only in-frame clones and leaves some out. This table has around 430,000 clones, roughly 31% appearing once. The rearrangement joins TRBV5-1 to TRBJ1-2; D might be TRBD1 (5 bases). This TCR was recovered from a man aged 18 to 35 in good health. Sequencing input: naive CD4+ T cells from blood. The CDR3 loop reads CASSLAGAIANYGYTF. CDR3 coding DNA: TGCGCCAGCAGCTTGGCCGGGGCGATAGCTAACTATGGCTACACCTTC.